The 29 T cell receptor beta chains below come from one sample, sequenced in a study of cytomegalovirus exposure and HLA in healthy donors. With 60 Vbeta and 13 Jbeta primers, the PCR was carried out. Repertoires were generated with immunoSEQ multiplex PCR, while TCRdb's copy carries only in-frame clones and drops some. The top ten hold roughly 2.5% of the sample, which has more than 100,000 clones, approximately 80% seen once. Material for sequencing was PBMCs. The receptors derive from a woman in her 40s in good health and CMV-seropositive.

The chain recombines TRBV6-4 with TRBJ1-1; no firm D call. The CDR3 covers 13 residues. V gave up 0 bases and J gave up 5 bases, with 7 bases separating them. Germline CDR1 reads MRHNA; CDR2 reads SNTAGT. The CDR3 loop reads CASSDSSETEAFF. DNA of the CDR3: TGTGCCAGCAGTGACTCCTCGGAGACTGAAGCTTTCTTT.

V and J are TRBV7-9 and TRBJ1-5; a possible D gene is TRBD1 (5 bases). The CDR3 loop spans 17 amino acids. The germline CDR1 and CDR2 sequences are SEHNR and FQNEAQ (reference sequence). The V end lost 1 base, the J end lost 5 bases, and 18 bases lay between the germline ends. The CDR3 loop reads CASSLGGSGTAYQPQHF. In DNA form, the CDR3 reads TGTGCCAGCAGCTTAGGTGGAAGCGGGACTGCTTATCAGCCCCAGCATTTT.

This chain uses TRBV5-1 with TRBJ2-7; 7 positions agree with TRBD2. V lost 4 bases and J lost 0; bases outside the gene matches: 4. The CDR3 has 14 residues. In germline, CDR1 is SGHRS, CDR2 YFSETQ. The CDR3 sequence: CASSSGVTSYEQYF. The CDR3 region has the DNA TGCGCCAGCAGCAGCGGGGTTACCTCCTACGAGCAGTACTTC.

V is TRBV7-2 and J is TRBJ2-7, with TRBD1 as a possible D gene (6 bases). CDR3 length: 14 residues. Germline V gene data show CDR1 as SGHTA and CDR2 as FQGNSA. V was pared by 4 bases and J by 2 bases, with 12 bases between. The CDR3 sequence: CASSSNRQAYEQYF. The CDR3 DNA sequence: TGTGCCAGCAGCTCTAACCGACAGGCCTACGAGCAGTACTTC.

The chain has TRBV19 and TRBJ1-1; D ambiguous. V was clipped by 6 bases and J by 1 base, with 9 bases between them. The CDR3 length is 13 residues. The germline V gene encodes CDR1 LNHDA and CDR2 SQIVND (reference sequence). This CDR3 reads CASSPQPNTEAFF. As DNA, the CDR3 is TGTGCCAGTAGCCCACAACCGAACACTGAAGCTTTCTTT.

This clone was seen a few times. The chain employs TRBV4-2 and TRBJ2-2; 14 nucleotides align to TRBD2. The CDR3 is 18 residues long. CDR1 LGHNA and CDR2 YNFKEQ come from the germline V gene. Trimming removed 2 bases from V and 7 bases from J; junction bases left unmatched: 9. CDR3: CASSQLGTSGSFGGELFF. CDR3 nucleotides: TGTGCCAGCAGCCAACTTGGGACTAGCGGGAGCTTTGGCGGGGAGCTGTTTTTT.

The chain couples TRBV2 to TRBJ1-1; tentative D call: TRBD1 (5 bases). V lost 2 bases and J 5 bases, leaving 9 bases between the germline ends. The CDR3 is 13 residues long. CDR1 is SNHLY and CDR2 is FYNNEI in the germline V gene. Here the CDR3 reads CASSEQGRTEAFF. The CDR3 DNA reads as TGTGCCAGCAGTGAACAGGGTAGGACTGAAGCTTTCTTT.

This clone has only one observation. The CDR3 reads CASSESGGQALNTEAFF. In DNA form, the CDR3 reads TGCGCCAGCAGTGAGTCGGGGGGACAGGCCCTGAACACTGAAGCTTTCTTT. This chain uses TRBV10-2 with TRBJ1-1, with 8 positions matching TRBD1. Looked up from germline, CDR1 is WSHSY and CDR2 is SAAADI. The CDR3 contains 17 residues. Losses at the gene ends were 0 bases for V and 0 bases for J; bases not matched to a gene: 6.

The chain combines TRBV27 with TRBJ1-2, with 7 bases matching TRBD1. The CDR3 spans 15 residues. V lost 5 bases to trimming and J lost 1 base; unmatched junction nucleotides: 7. The germline V gene has CDR1 MNHEY and CDR2 SMNVEV (reference sequence). The CDR3 sequence is CASSRGPGVNYGYTF. CDR3 sequence (DNA): TGTGCCAGCAGTAGGGGGCCCGGGGTTAACTATGGCTACACCTTC.

This clone has a single count. The chain links TRBV29-1 to TRBJ1-1, with a possible D match to TRBD1 (5 bases). The CDR3 runs 13 residues. Germline V gives CDR1 SQVTM, CDR2 ANQGSEA. Trimming pared 6 bases from V and 2 bases from J, leaving 13 bases between. The CDR3 loop reads CSVKGWTNTEAFF. Written as DNA, the CDR3 is TGCAGCGTAAAAGGTTGGACAAACACTGAAGCTTTCTTT.

The chain recombines TRBV10-1 with TRBJ1-2, with TRBD1 matching 7 bases. Germline V gene sequence: CDR1 WNHNN, CDR2 SYGVQD (reference sequence). V dropped 2 bases and J dropped 3; count of bases not matched to a gene: 0. CDR3 length: 13 amino acids. The DNA of the CDR3 is TGCGCCAGCAGTGAGCAGGGGGACTATGGCTACACCTTC. It yields the protein CASSEQGDYGYTF.

The V and J genes are TRBV5-6 and TRBJ2-7, with 8 nucleotides matching TRBD1. V lost 5 bases to trimming and J lost 2 bases; unmatched junction nucleotides: 9. Germline CDR1 reads SGHDT; CDR2 reads YYEEEE. The CDR3 runs to 15 residues. CDR3 coding DNA: TGTGCCAGCAGAAGGGACAGGATGCTTACCTACGAGCAGTACTTC. As protein: CASRRDRMLTYEQYF.

The chain carries TRBV5-4 and TRBJ2-7, with TRBD2 matching 11 bases. V trimming: 3 bases; J trimming: 6 bases; junction bases outside the gene matches: 8. The CDR3 is 15 residues long. Germline loops: CDR1 SGHNT, CDR2 YYREEE (reference sequence). CDR3 in DNA: TGTGCCAGCAGCTCTCTTAGCGGGGGGGCCCCCGAGCAGTACTTC. Translating it yields CASSSLSGGAPEQYF.

This sequence joins TRBV19 and TRBJ2-1, with 11 bases matching TRBD2. The CDR3 loop spans 17 amino acids. With 4 bases clipped from V and 5 bases from J, the junction kept 10 bases outside the gene matches. Germline assignment: CDR1 LNHDA and CDR2 SQIVND (reference sequence). The CDR3 DNA is TGTGCCAGTAGTAAACCCCTTAGCGGGAGGGCCGACAATGAGCAGTTCTTC. Its protein is CASSKPLSGRADNEQFF.

This chain connects TRBV6-5 to TRBJ1-1; 8 nucleotides match TRBD1. The ends lost 0 bases at V and 5 bases at J; junction bases unmatched: 5. Germline CDR1 and CDR2: MNHEY and SVGAGI. The CDR3 is made up of 15 amino acids. DNA of the CDR3: TGTGCCAGCAGTTACTCTGGCAGGGGGCCAACTGAAGCTTTCTTT. Amino acids: CASSYSGRGPTEAFF.

This clone was recorded once. The chain has TRBV9 and TRBJ1-6, with a weak D call TRBD1 (5 bases). The length of the CDR3 is 13 residues. Germline assignment: CDR1 SGDLS and CDR2 YYNGEE. V lost 5 bases to trimming and J lost 10 bases, with 13 bases between them. In DNA, the CDR3 is TGTGCCAGCAGAGGGCTTCCAGGGTCACCCCTCCACTTT. Translated: CASRGLPGSPLHF.

J is TRBJ2-1 and V is TRBV30; 10 bases are shared with TRBD2. Germline V lookup: CDR1 GTSNPN, CDR2 SVGIG (reference sequence). After removal of 0 bases from V and 7 bases from J, the junction contained 6 bases not matched to a gene. The CDR3 runs to 15 residues. Here the CDR3 reads CAWSVLTSGKNEQFF. The CDR3 DNA is TGTGCCTGGAGTGTACTCACTAGCGGGAAGAATGAGCAGTTCTTC.

The rearrangement links TRBV14 to TRBJ2-1, with TRBD2 identical over 8 bases. Germline V gives CDR1 SGHDN, CDR2 FVKESK. V lost 0 bases to trimming and J lost 8 bases; unmatched junction nucleotides: 12. The CDR3 runs to 17 residues. CDR3 sequence reads: CASSQDSGDWLLDEQFF. In DNA, the CDR3 is TGTGCCAGCAGCCAAGATAGCGGGGATTGGCTTCTCGATGAGCAGTTCTTC.

This chain uses TRBV7-8 with TRBJ1-1; D may be TRBD1 (6 bases). This CDR3 has 16 residues. Germline loops: CDR1 SGHVS, CDR2 FQNEAQ. Between the trimmed V and J ends, which lost 2 bases and 5 bases, there was a span of 18 bases. The CDR3 bases are TGTGCCAGCAGCTTAATGATCGCGACGCAGGGGACTGAAGCTTTCTTT. Translated: CASSLMIATQGTEAFF. Together with reference TRBV7-8 and TRBJ1-1, the CDR3 gives the full variable domain: GAGVSQSPRYKVAKRGQDVALRCDPISGHVSLFWYQQALGQGPEFLTYFQNEAQLDKSGLPSDRFFAERPEGSVSTLKIQRTQQEDSAVYLCASSLMIATQGTEAFFGQGTRLTVV.

This chain links TRBV18 with TRBJ2-1; D gene ambiguous. The CDR3 is 16 amino acids. Trimming left V 6 bases short and J 0 bases short, with 15 bases between. Germline values: CDR1 KGHSH, CDR2 LQKENI. As DNA, the CDR3 is TGTGCCAGCTCCCCCGTCGTTGAGGTCTCCTACAATGAGCAGTTCTTC. This translates into CASSPVVEVSYNEQFF.

V is TRBV15 and J is TRBJ1-5, with TRBD1 matching 11 bases. The CDR3 extends over 20 amino acids. Germline-derived CDR1 and CDR2 are LNHNV and YYDKDF (reference sequence). Trimming cost V 0 bases and J 6 bases; bases outside gene matches: 16. The DNA of the CDR3 is TGTGCCACCAGCAGAGATCGTTTAATAGCCGGGACAGGGGGAAGTCAGCCCCAGCATTTT. The encoded protein is CATSRDRLIAGTGGSQPQHF.

The chain uses TRBV13 and TRBJ1-5; a weak D match, TRBD1 (6 bases). Trimming stripped 3 bases from V and 6 bases from J, with 15 bases between. The germline gives CDR1 PRHDT, CDR2 FYEKMQ (reference sequence). The CDR3 has 15 residues. CDR3 nucleotides: TGTGCCAGCAGCTTGGGGGGGCCCCACGGTCAGCCCCAGCATTTT. Encoded protein: CASSLGGPHGQPQHF.

The chain has TRBV30 and TRBJ1-2; D is ambiguous. Trimming removed 4 bases from V and 3 bases from J, with 9 bases in between. Germline values: CDR1 GTSNPN, CDR2 SVGIG (reference sequence). The CDR3 is made up of 12 amino acids. The CDR3, as DNA: TGTGCCTGGAACAGATTGGACTATGGCTACACCTTC. This encodes CAWNRLDYGYTF.

The chain has TRBV5-4 and TRBJ2-3; TRBD1 aligns across 10 bases. CDR1 is SGHNT, CDR2 YYREEE, per germline (reference sequence). This CDR3 is built from 15 residues. V was pared by 6 bases and J by 3 bases, with 7 bases of the junction left unmatched. The CDR3 nucleotides read TGTGCCAGCAACGTAGGACAGGGGGAAACAGATACGCAGTATTTT. Protein: CASNVGQGETDTQYF.

This rearrangement joins TRBV7-2 to TRBJ2-6; TRBD2 might be the D (6 bases). Germline V gives CDR1 SGHTA, CDR2 FQGNSA. The CDR3 length is 15 residues. Trimming stripped 1 base from V and 4 bases from J, with 8 bases between. CDR3 DNA: TGTGCCAGCAGCTTAGGCGGGGCCGGGGCCAACGTCCTGACTTTC. It encodes CASSLGGAGANVLTF.

This rearrangement joins TRBV5-1 to TRBJ2-5; 9 positions match TRBD2. The CDR3 has 15 residues. Germline V gives CDR1 SGHRS, CDR2 YFSETQ. Trimming at V came to 7 bases and at J to 5 bases, leaving 12 bases not matched to a gene. The CDR3 coding sequence is TGCGCCAGCGGGGCTAGCGGGACGCGTTTGGAGACCCAGTACTTC. Protein sequence: CASGASGTRLETQYF. Filled out from reference TRBV5-1 and TRBJ2-5, the complete variable domain reads KAGVTQTPRYLIKTRGQQVTLSCSPISGHRSVSWYQQTPGQGLQFLFEYFSETQRNKGNFPGRFSGRQFSNSRSEMNVSTLELGDSALYLCASGASGTRLETQYFGPGTRLLVL.

The V and J genes are TRBV7-9 and TRBJ2-5; 9 bases align to TRBD2. V gave up 1 base and J gave up 1 base; unmatched junction bases: 10. CDR1 is SEHNR, CDR2 FQNEAQ, per germline (reference sequence). CDR3 length equals 18 residues. CDR3 region: CASSLGRAVLAGQETQYF. CDR3 coding DNA: TGTGCCAGCAGCTTAGGAAGGGCAGTACTAGCGGGCCAAGAGACCCAGTACTTC.

The chain is built from TRBV2 and TRBJ1-5; 7 bases agree with TRBD1. This CDR3 contains 13 residues. Germline lookup yields CDR1 SNHLY and CDR2 FYNNEI. V dropped 5 bases and J dropped 4; count of bases not matched to a gene: 2. CDR3 protein: CASSRDRNQPQHF. The DNA of the CDR3 is TGTGCCAGCAGTAGGGACAGAAATCAGCCCCAGCATTTT.

V usage is TRBV5-1 and J usage is TRBJ1-4, with TRBD1 matching 12 bases. There are 16 residues in the CDR3. CDR1 and CDR2 (germline): SGHRS, YFSETQ. Trimming removed 5 bases from V and 8 bases from J; junction bases left unmatched: 10. DNA of the CDR3: TGCGCCAGCAGGATGGGACAGGGGGCCTTAGGGGAAAAACTGTTTTTT. Translation gives CASRMGQGALGEKLFF.